This T cell receptor (beta chain) was sequenced for a study of CD8+CD57+ T cells in acquired aplastic anemia. Patients chosen for sequencing had CD8+CD57+ cells that had expanded, as shown by flow cytometry. This clonotype was detected a few times. With V trimmed by 8 bases and J by 0 bases, 17 bases remained unmatched. The CDR3 consists of 19 residues. Researchers used genomic DNA as the template to profile TCR beta VDJ and CDR3. MiXCR, run by TCRdb on the reads, gives a single entry per CDR3 protein. The sample shows around 120,000 distinct CDR3 sequences, approximately 36% of them seen only once. The chain links TRBV12-3 or TRBV12-4 to TRBJ2-7, with 12 bases aligning to TRBD1. The TCR comes from a human donor with aplastic anemia. Sequencing was carried out using sorted CD4+, CD8+, or CD8+CD57+ T cells (not recorded which) from PBMCs. This CDR3 reads CASLKRGQGALLTSYEQYF. As DNA, the CDR3 is TGTGCCAGCCTAAAGCGGGGACAGGGGGCACTACTCACCTCCTACGAGCAGTACTTC.